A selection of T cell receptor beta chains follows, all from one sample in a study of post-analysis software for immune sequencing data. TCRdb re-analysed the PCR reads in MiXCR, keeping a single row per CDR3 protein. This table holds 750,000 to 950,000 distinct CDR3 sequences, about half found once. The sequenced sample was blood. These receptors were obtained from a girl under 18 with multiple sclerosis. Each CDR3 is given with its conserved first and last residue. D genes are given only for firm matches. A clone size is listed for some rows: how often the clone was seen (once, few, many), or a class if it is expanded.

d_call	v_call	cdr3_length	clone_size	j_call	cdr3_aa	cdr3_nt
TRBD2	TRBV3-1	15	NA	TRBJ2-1	CASRPLTGGSNEQFF	TGTGCCAGCAGGCCTCTAACGGGAGGGTCCAATGAGCAGTTCTTC
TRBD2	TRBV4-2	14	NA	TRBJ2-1	CASSHSGGGNEQFF	TGTGCCAGCAGCCACTCGGGAGGGGGCAATGAGCAGTTCTTC
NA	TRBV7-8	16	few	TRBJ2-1	CASSLFGGPRANEQFF	TGTGCCAGCAGCTTATTCGGCGGGCCTCGAGCCAACGAGCAGTTCTTC
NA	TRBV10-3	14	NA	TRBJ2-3	CATAPTGDTDTQYF	TGTGCCACGGCCCCGACAGGCGACACAGATACGCAGTATTTT
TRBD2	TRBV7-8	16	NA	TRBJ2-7	CVSSLARTSATYEQYF	TGTGTCAGCAGCTTAGCGCGGACTAGCGCGACCTACGAGCAGTACTTC
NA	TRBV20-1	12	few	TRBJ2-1	CSATGVWDEQFF	TGCAGTGCCACCGGCGTGTGGGATGAGCAGTTCTTC
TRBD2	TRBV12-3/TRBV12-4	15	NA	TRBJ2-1	CASSYGLAGGIEQFF	TGTGCCAGCAGTTACGGACTAGCGGGAGGGATTGAGCAGTTCTTC
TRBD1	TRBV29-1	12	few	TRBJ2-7	CSVGVGGNEQYF	TGCAGCGTTGGAGTAGGGGGCAACGAGCAGTACTTC
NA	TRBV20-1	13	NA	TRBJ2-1	CSAREPLYNEQFF	TGCAGTGCTAGAGAGCCCTTATACAATGAGCAGTTCTTC
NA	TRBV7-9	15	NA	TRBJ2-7	CASSPWGLGSYEQYF	TGTGCCAGCAGCCCTTGGGGGTTAGGGTCCTACGAGCAGTACTTC
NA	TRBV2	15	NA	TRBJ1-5	CASSERGAGHQPQHF	TGTGCCAGCAGTGAAAGAGGGGCAGGGCATCAGCCCCAGCATTTT
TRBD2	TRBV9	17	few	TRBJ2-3	CASSSGTSGSSADTQYF	TGTGCCAGCAGCAGCGGGACTAGCGGGAGTAGTGCAGATACGCAGTATTTT
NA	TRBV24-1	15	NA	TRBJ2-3	CATSETSPRADTQYF	TGTGCCACCAGTGAAACCTCCCCTCGGGCAGATACGCAGTATTTT
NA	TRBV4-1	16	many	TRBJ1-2	CASSQEGTARAYGYTF	TGCGCCAGCAGCCAAGAAGGTACTGCCAGGGCCTATGGCTACACCTTC
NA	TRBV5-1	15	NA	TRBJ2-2	CASSRTQSDGGELFF	TGCGCCAGCAGCCGGACTCAATCGGACGGCGGGGAGCTGTTTTTT
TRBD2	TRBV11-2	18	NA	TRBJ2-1	CASSLRLAGKSSYNEQFF	TGTGCCAGCAGCTTACGACTAGCGGGAAAGAGCTCCTACAATGAGCAGTTCTTC
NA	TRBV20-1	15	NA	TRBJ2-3	CSARDLDRSTDTQYF	TGCAGTGCTAGAGATTTGGACAGAAGCACAGATACGCAGTATTTT
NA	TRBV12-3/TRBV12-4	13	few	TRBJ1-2	CASHRQENYGYTF	TGTGCCAGCCACCGACAAGAGAACTATGGCTACACCTTC
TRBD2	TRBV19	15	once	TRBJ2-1	CASSIMTSGGSAQFF	TGTGCCAGTAGTATCATGACTAGCGGAGGGTCGGCGCAGTTCTTC
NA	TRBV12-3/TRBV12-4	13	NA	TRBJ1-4	CASRPLAGEKLFF	TGTGCCAGCAGACCACTGGCGGGGGAAAAACTGTTTTTT
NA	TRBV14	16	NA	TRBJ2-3	CASSQAVAGATDTQYF	TGTGCCAGCAGCCAAGCCGTGGCAGGGGCGACAGATACGCAGTATTTT
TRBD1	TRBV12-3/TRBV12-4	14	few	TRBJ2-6	CASGQASGANVLTF	TGTGCCAGCGGACAGGCCTCTGGGGCCAACGTCCTGACTTTC
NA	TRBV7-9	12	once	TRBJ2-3	CASSRAADTQYF	TGTGCCAGCAGCCGGGCGGCAGATACGCAGTATTTT
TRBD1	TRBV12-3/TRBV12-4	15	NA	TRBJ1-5	CASRLTGAPSQPQHF	TGTGCCAGCAGGTTGACAGGGGCCCCAAGTCAGCCCCAGCATTTT
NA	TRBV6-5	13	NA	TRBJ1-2	CASSYNLDYGYTF	TGTGCCAGCAGTTACAACCTAGACTATGGCTACACCTTC
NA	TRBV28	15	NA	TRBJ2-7	CASSRLLVGTYEQYF	TGTGCCAGCAGTCGACTACTAGTTGGGACCTACGAGCAGTACTTC
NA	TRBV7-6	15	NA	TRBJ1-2	CASSLAPLGDRGYTF	TGTGCCAGCAGCTTAGCGCCCTTAGGGGATCGGGGCTACACCTTC
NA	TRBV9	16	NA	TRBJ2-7	CASSVGGTRGGYEQYF	TGTGCCAGCAGCGTAGGGGGGACCAGAGGGGGCTACGAGCAGTACTTC
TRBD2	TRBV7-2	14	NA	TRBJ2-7	CASSLDVAGYGQYF	TGTGCCAGCAGCTTAGACGTAGCGGGATATGGGCAGTACTTC